The entry below describes one TCR beta chain. Its antigen is not known. This specimen comes from a study of T cell responses to AZD1222 COVID-19 vaccine. Assay: immunoSEQ multiplex PCR; the TCRdb copy retains only in-frame clones and omits some. The table lists 120,000 to 150,000 clones, about 90% of them singletons. From germline, CDR1 is SQVTM and CDR2 ANQGSEA. Trimming took 0 bases from V and 0 from J, leaving 12 bases between them. The CDR3 has 16 residues. General study points: CD4 TCRs associated with vaccination spanned spike, dominating at 160-218 and 743-854. Mostly white British, mostly female donors; authors suggested clonal diversity may be underestimated.

The specimen was peripheral blood, collected on day 0 of AZD1222 vaccination. The rearrangement links TRBV29-1 to TRBJ2-1; no reliable D call. The receptor was isolated from an adult in good health. This CDR3 is CSVEDGLTSSYNEQFF. CDR3 nucleotides: TGCAGCGTTGAAGATGGGCTGACAAGCTCCTACAATGAGCAGTTCTTC.